The 13 T cell receptor beta chains below all came from one sample that was sequenced in a study of cytomegalovirus exposure and HLA in healthy donors. The PCR contained 60 Vbeta and 13 Jbeta primers. Generated by immunoSEQ multiplex PCR, the TCRdb table keeps only in-frame clones and is missing some. The sample has under 200,000 clones, over 65% seen once; the top ten hold under 2.5%. Sequencing was carried out using PBMCs. These receptors all stem from a man aged 60-69 years in good health and CMV-seronegative.

The chain uses TRBV7-8 and TRBJ2-5; 10 nucleotides align to TRBD1. The V segment lost 5 bases and the J segment 5 bases; nucleotides outside the gene matches: 8. CDR1 is SGHVS and CDR2 is FQNEAQ in the germline V gene. The CDR3 contains 15 residues. The CDR3 coding sequence is TGTGCCAGCAGCACCGGACAGGGGGATTGGGAGACCCAGTACTTC. Its translation is CASSTGQGDWETQYF.

This clone was seen a single time. The chain uses TRBV29-1 and TRBJ2-7; possibly TRBD2 for D (5 bases). Germline CDR1 is SQVTM and CDR2 is ANQGSEA. Deletions cut 5 bases from V and 3 bases from J, with 17 bases between. CDR3 length: 14 residues. CDR3 nucleotide sequence: TGCAGCGTTAGACGGGAAGGCGGGTACTACGAGCAGTACTTC. It codes for CSVRREGGYYEQYF.

CDR3 sequence reads: CASSVLAGGTDTQYF. The DNA of the CDR3 is TGTGCCAGCAGTGTACTAGCGGGGGGCACAGATACGCAGTATTTT. This sequence joins TRBV6-1 and TRBJ2-3, with TRBD2 identical over 11 bases. With V trimmed by 4 bases and J by 1 base, 1 base remained unmatched. This CDR3 comprises 15 residues. Germline CDR1 is MNHNS and CDR2 is SASEGT.

The rearrangement joins TRBV29-1 to TRBJ2-2, with 7 positions matching TRBD1. The germline V gene encodes CDR1 SQVTM and CDR2 ANQGSEA. The V segment lost 0 bases and the J segment 4 bases; nucleotides outside the gene matches: 8. The CDR3 covers 16 residues. CDR3 residues: CSVEDSRGPSTGELFF. The CDR3 DNA reads TGCAGCGTTGAAGATAGTAGGGGGCCGAGCACCGGGGAGCTGTTTTTT.

This clone was observed a handful of times. The V and J genes are TRBV5-1 and TRBJ1-4; 7 bases match TRBD1. Germline CDR1 SGHRS, CDR2 YFSETQ. There are 16 residues in the CDR3. The V and J ends lost 1 base and 2 bases, in that order; junction bases with no gene match: 5. CDR3 in DNA: TGCGCCAGCAGCTTGTTAGGGGGCGCGACTAATGAAAAACTGTTTTTT. Its protein is CASSLLGGATNEKLFF.

The chain joins TRBV9 to TRBJ2-5, with D hard to call. V shed 0 bases and J shed 4 bases, with 7 bases lying between them. The CDR3 runs to 13 residues. Germline-derived CDR1 and CDR2 are SGDLS and YYNGEE. The CDR3 DNA follows: TGTGCCAGCAGCGTAGTCCCCGGAGAGACCCAGTACTTC. As protein: CASSVVPGETQYF.

The rearrangement joins TRBV13 to TRBJ2-4; D might be TRBD2 (6 bases). This CDR3 contains 14 residues. V shed 0 bases and J shed 6 bases, with 9 bases lying between them. Per the germline V gene, CDR1 is PRHDT and CDR2 is FYEKMQ (reference sequence). The CDR3 DNA sequence: TGTGCCAGCAGCTTAGGGCACGGGGGAAACATTCAGTACTTC. Translating it yields CASSLGHGGNIQYF.

Here the CDR3 DNA reads TGTGCCTGGAGTCCTACCCCTCCGGGCCTCTTGGACAGGGTCTTGGGGGGGACCCAGTACTTC. Translating it yields CAWSPTPPGLLDRVLGGTQYF. The chain combines TRBV30 with TRBJ2-5, with TRBD1 identical over 8 bases. With V trimmed by 2 bases and J by 7 bases, 30 bases remained unmatched. The CDR3 loop spans 21 amino acids. Per the germline V gene, CDR1 is GTSNPN and CDR2 is SVGIG (reference sequence).

Comments on this clone: Mismatch with germline at one junction end may stem from a read error. J is TRBJ1-2 and V is TRBV6-1; 7 bases fit TRBD1. This CDR3 spans 14 amino acids. Germline CDR1 is MNHNS and CDR2 is SASEGT. CDR3 in DNA: TGTGCCAGCAGTGAATTAAGGGGGCAGAGTGGCTACCCCTTC. This encodes CASSELRGQSGYPF.

The chain combines TRBV6-6 with TRBJ2-7; 8 bases align to TRBD1. The length of the CDR3 is 14 residues. Germline V gene lookup returns CDR1 MNHNY and CDR2 SVGAGI (reference sequence). J lost 6 bases, V lost 6 bases, and 10 bases had no gene match. The CDR3 DNA follows: TGTGCCAGCAGCCTCAGGACAGGGAAAAGCGAGCAGTACTTC. This codes for CASSLRTGKSEQYF.

This sequence joins TRBV5-3 and TRBJ1-2; a possible D gene is TRBD1 (6 bases). TRBV5-3 is given ORF status, its function remaining uncertain. The CDR3 runs 16 residues. V shed 4 bases and J shed 2 bases, with 18 bases lying between them. In DNA form, the CDR3 reads TGTGCCAGAAGCCACGCCTCGGGGGGCAGAAACTATGGCTACACCTTC. It translates to CARSHASGGRNYGYTF.

The chain links TRBV14 to TRBJ1-5; D not resolved. The CDR3 sequence is 14 residues long. Germline V gives CDR1 SGHDN, CDR2 FVKESK. V lost 1 base and J lost 2, with 6 bases in between. CDR3 in amino acids: CASSQGRGNQPQHF. In nucleotides, the CDR3 is TGTGCCAGCAGCCAAGGGAGAGGCAATCAGCCCCAGCATTTT.

As regards this clone: Different DNA sequences within this sample yield the same CDR3. The V gene is TRBV7-9, the J gene TRBJ2-5; 9 nucleotides agree with TRBD1. Trimming took 4 bases from V and 2 from J; bases not matched to a gene: 8. This CDR3 spans 16 amino acids. From germline, CDR1 is SEHNR and CDR2 FQNEAQ (reference sequence). This chain's CDR3 is CASSSSDRGSQETQYF. The CDR3 DNA reads TGTGCCAGCAGCTCCAGCGACAGGGGGTCGCAAGAGACCCAGTACTTC.